These T cell receptor beta chains were read from a single sample in a study of cytomegalovirus exposure and HLA in healthy donors. Clones were sequenced by immunoSEQ multiplex PCR, and TCRdb holds only the in-frame ones, with some missing. The sample has 150,000 to 200,000 clones, around four fifths seen once. Material: PBMCs. These receptor sequences come from a girl aged 5-17 years in good health and CMV-seropositive. Each CDR3 is given with its conserved first and last residue. The order of the fields is D gene, clone size, J gene, V gene, CDR3 protein, CDR3 DNA. The D gene is left open where the match is weak. A clone size is listed for some rows: how often the clone was seen (once, few, many), or a class if it is expanded.

d_gene: TRBD1; abundance: .; j_gene: TRBJ1-1; v_gene: TRBV25-1; CDR3aa: CASGQGLVTEAFF; CDR3nt: TGTGCCAGCGGACAGGGGCTGGTCACTGAAGCTTTCTTT
d_gene: .; abundance: once; j_gene: TRBJ2-5; v_gene: TRBV30; CDR3aa: CAWSEGLSETQYF; CDR3nt: TGTGCCTGGAGTGAGGGGCTCAGCGAGACCCAGTACTTC
d_gene: .; abundance: .; j_gene: TRBJ2-7; v_gene: TRBV13; CDR3aa: CASSHVLGNSYEQYF; CDR3nt: TGTGCCAGCAGCCACGTTTTGGGCAACTCCTACGAGCAGTACTTC
d_gene: .; abundance: .; j_gene: TRBJ1-1; v_gene: TRBV29-1; CDR3aa: CSVDRKENTEAFF; CDR3nt: TGCAGCGTAGACAGGAAGGAGAACACTGAAGCTTTCTTT
d_gene: TRBD2; abundance: .; j_gene: TRBJ2-1; v_gene: TRBV14; CDR3aa: CASSQVSFLAGADNEQFF; CDR3nt: TGTGCCAGCAGCCAAGTAAGTTTTTTAGCGGGAGCCGACAATGAGCAGTTCTTC
d_gene: .; abundance: .; j_gene: TRBJ2-7; v_gene: TRBV6-1; CDR3aa: CASSPGYYYEQYF; CDR3nt: TGTGCCAGCAGTCCAGGGTACTACTACGAGCAGTACTTC
d_gene: .; abundance: .; j_gene: TRBJ1-2; v_gene: TRBV9; CDR3aa: CASSGRRQSTNYGYTF; CDR3nt: TGTGCCAGCAGCGGACGGCGACAGTCCACGAACTATGGCTACACCTTC
d_gene: .; abundance: .; j_gene: TRBJ1-5; v_gene: TRBV27; CDR3aa: CASSLEGSLNQPQHF; CDR3nt: TGTGCCAGCAGTTTGGAGGGGTCGTTGAATCAGCCCCAGCATTTT
d_gene: TRBD1; abundance: .; j_gene: TRBJ1-1; v_gene: TRBV6-5; CDR3aa: CASSMTGGLNTEAFF; CDR3nt: TGTGCCAGCAGTATGACAGGGGGATTGAACACTGAAGCTTTCTTT
d_gene: .; abundance: .; j_gene: TRBJ2-2; v_gene: TRBV19; CDR3aa: CASSIRGAGTGELFF; CDR3nt: TGTGCCAGTAGTATACGGGGGGCGGGCACCGGGGAGCTGTTTTTT
d_gene: .; abundance: .; j_gene: TRBJ1-2; v_gene: TRBV6-6; CDR3aa: CASSYPYALANYGYTF; CDR3nt: TGTGCCAGCAGTTACCCATACGCGTTAGCTAACTATGGCTACACCTTC
d_gene: TRBD1; abundance: .; j_gene: TRBJ1-1; v_gene: TRBV6-9; CDR3aa: CASPVRGQGAGTEAFF; CDR3nt: TGTGCCAGCCCCGTACGTGGACAGGGGGCAGGTACTGAAGCTTTCTTT
d_gene: .; abundance: .; j_gene: TRBJ1-4; v_gene: TRBV4-1; CDR3aa: CASSQVREEKLFF; CDR3nt: TGCGCCAGCAGCCAAGTTAGGGAGGAAAAACTGTTTTTT
d_gene: .; abundance: .; j_gene: TRBJ1-3; v_gene: TRBV7-9; CDR3aa: CASSSEGRRGNTIYF; CDR3nt: TGTGCCAGCAGCTCAGAGGGCAGAAGGGGAAACACCATATATTTT
d_gene: .; abundance: .; j_gene: TRBJ1-1; v_gene: TRBV28; CDR3aa: CASSLSGTEAFF; CDR3nt: TGTGCCAGCAGTTTGTCAGGCACTGAAGCTTTCTTT
d_gene: TRBD1; abundance: few; j_gene: TRBJ1-6; v_gene: TRBV5-1; CDR3aa: CASSHGQGNIGLNSPLHF; CDR3nt: TGCGCCAGCAGCCATGGACAGGGCAACATTGGTCTCAATTCACCCCTCCACTTT
d_gene: TRBD1; abundance: once; j_gene: TRBJ1-2; v_gene: TRBV19; CDR3aa: CASTRTGVDGYTF; CDR3nt: TGTGCCAGTACCCGGACAGGGGTAGATGGCTACACCTTC
d_gene: .; abundance: once; j_gene: TRBJ2-7; v_gene: TRBV28; CDR3aa: CASSHYEQYF; CDR3nt: TGTGCCAGCAGCCACTACGAGCAGTACTTC
d_gene: TRBD2; abundance: .; j_gene: TRBJ2-1; v_gene: TRBV19; CDR3aa: CASQRTSGEYNEQFF; CDR3nt: TGTGCCAGCCAAAGGACTAGCGGAGAATACAATGAGCAGTTCTTC
d_gene: .; abundance: .; j_gene: TRBJ2-1; v_gene: TRBV30; CDR3aa: CAWTAGQGRYNEQFF; CDR3nt: TGTGCCTGGACGGCCGGGCAGGGCCGCTACAATGAGCAGTTCTTC
d_gene: TRBD1; abundance: .; j_gene: TRBJ1-2; v_gene: TRBV10-2; CDR3aa: CASSDPWDREFYGYTF; CDR3nt: TGCGCCAGCAGTGACCCCTGGGACAGGGAATTTTATGGCTACACCTTC
d_gene: TRBD2; abundance: .; j_gene: TRBJ2-7; v_gene: TRBV28; CDR3aa: CASSISSGGTSYEQYF; CDR3nt: TGTGCCAGCTCTATTTCTAGCGGGGGGACCTCCTACGAGCAGTACTTC
d_gene: TRBD1; abundance: .; j_gene: TRBJ1-5; v_gene: TRBV7-8; CDR3aa: CASSSHRDRGLGQPQHF; CDR3nt: TGTGCCAGCAGCTCGCATAGGGACAGGGGCCTAGGTCAGCCCCAGCATTTT
d_gene: .; abundance: .; j_gene: TRBJ1-3; v_gene: TRBV5-5; CDR3aa: CASSSRGGSGNTIYF; CDR3nt: TGTGCCAGCAGCTCCAGGGGTGGCTCTGGAAACACCATATATTTT
d_gene: .; abundance: .; j_gene: TRBJ1-4; v_gene: TRBV2; CDR3aa: CASSYGRYEKLFF; CDR3nt: TGTGCCAGCAGTTACGGGAGGTATGAAAAACTGTTTTTT
d_gene: .; abundance: .; j_gene: TRBJ2-2; v_gene: TRBV7-6; CDR3aa: CASQNTGELFF; CDR3nt: TGTGCCAGCCAGAACACCGGGGAGCTGTTTTTT
d_gene: TRBD2; abundance: .; j_gene: TRBJ2-3; v_gene: TRBV5-1; CDR3aa: CASRFNPASGEDTQYF; CDR3nt: TGCGCCAGCAGATTTAATCCGGCTAGCGGGGAGGATACGCAGTATTTT
d_gene: .; abundance: .; j_gene: TRBJ2-5; v_gene: TRBV29-1; CDR3aa: CSAAPWERGETQYF; CDR3nt: TGCAGCGCCGCCCCGTGGGAAAGGGGGGAGACCCAGTACTTC
d_gene: TRBD1; abundance: .; j_gene: TRBJ1-2; v_gene: TRBV6-6; CDR3aa: CASHQGGNNYGYTF; CDR3nt: TGTGCCAGCCATCAGGGGGGAAATAACTATGGCTACACCTTC
d_gene: .; abundance: .; j_gene: TRBJ1-1; v_gene: TRBV27; CDR3aa: CASRKGLLLEAFF; CDR3nt: TGTGCCAGCAGAAAGGGACTACTCTTAGAAGCTTTCTTT
d_gene: TRBD2; abundance: few; j_gene: TRBJ2-7; v_gene: TRBV25-1; CDR3aa: CASMGQRIAGFYEQYF; CDR3nt: TGTGCCAGCATGGGCCAGAGGATAGCGGGGTTTTACGAGCAGTACTTC
d_gene: TRBD1; abundance: .; j_gene: TRBJ2-5; v_gene: TRBV6-5; CDR3aa: CASNGQGAGEETQYF; CDR3nt: TGTGCCAGCAACGGACAGGGGGCGGGAGAGGAGACCCAGTACTTC
d_gene: TRBD1; abundance: .; j_gene: TRBJ2-7; v_gene: TRBV2; CDR3aa: CANTGVTYEQYF; CDR3nt: TGTGCCAACACAGGGGTAACCTACGAGCAGTACTTC
d_gene: .; abundance: .; j_gene: TRBJ1-5; v_gene: TRBV2; CDR3aa: CASSEDFEQPQHF; CDR3nt: TGTGCCAGCAGTGAAGACTTCGAACAGCCCCAGCATTTT
d_gene: .; abundance: .; j_gene: TRBJ1-5; v_gene: TRBV29-1; CDR3aa: CSVSGTTPDQPQHF; CDR3nt: TGCAGCGTATCAGGGACAACACCAGACCAGCCCCAGCATTTT